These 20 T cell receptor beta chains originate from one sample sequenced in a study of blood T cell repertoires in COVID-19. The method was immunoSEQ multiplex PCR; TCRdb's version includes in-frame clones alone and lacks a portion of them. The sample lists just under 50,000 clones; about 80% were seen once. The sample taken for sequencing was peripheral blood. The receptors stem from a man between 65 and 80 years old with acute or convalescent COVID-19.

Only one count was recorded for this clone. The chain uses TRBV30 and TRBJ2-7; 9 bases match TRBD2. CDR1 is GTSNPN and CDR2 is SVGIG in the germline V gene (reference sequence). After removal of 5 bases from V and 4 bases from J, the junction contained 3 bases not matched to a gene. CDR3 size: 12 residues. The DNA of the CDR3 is TGTGCCTGGGCTACTAGCGGGTACGAGCAGTACTTC. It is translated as CAWATSGYEQYF.

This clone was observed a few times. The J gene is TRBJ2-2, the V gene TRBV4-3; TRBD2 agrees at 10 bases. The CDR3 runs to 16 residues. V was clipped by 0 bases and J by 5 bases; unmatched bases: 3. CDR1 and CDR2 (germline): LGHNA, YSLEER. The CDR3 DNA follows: TGCGCCAGCAGCCAAGATCTAGCGGGAGAGACCGGGGAGCTGTTTTTT. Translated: CASSQDLAGETGELFF.

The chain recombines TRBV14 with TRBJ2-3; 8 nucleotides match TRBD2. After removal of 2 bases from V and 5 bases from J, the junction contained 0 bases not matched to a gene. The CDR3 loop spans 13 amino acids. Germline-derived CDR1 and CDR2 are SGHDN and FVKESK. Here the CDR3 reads CASSQLAGDTQYF. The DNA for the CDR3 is TGTGCCAGCAGCCAACTAGCGGGAGATACGCAGTATTTT.

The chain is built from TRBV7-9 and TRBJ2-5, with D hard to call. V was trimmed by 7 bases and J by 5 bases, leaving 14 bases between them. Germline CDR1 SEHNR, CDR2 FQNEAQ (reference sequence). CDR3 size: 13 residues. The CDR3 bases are TGTGCCAGCACCTCGCGGAGTTGGGAGACCCAGTACTTC. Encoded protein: CASTSRSWETQYF.

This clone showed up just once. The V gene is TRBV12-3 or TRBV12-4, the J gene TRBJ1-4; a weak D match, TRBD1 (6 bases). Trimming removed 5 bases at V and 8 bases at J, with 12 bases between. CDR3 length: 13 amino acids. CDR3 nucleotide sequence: TGTGCCAGCAGTAGACAGGCCCCCGAAAAACTGTTTTTT. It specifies CASSRQAPEKLFF.

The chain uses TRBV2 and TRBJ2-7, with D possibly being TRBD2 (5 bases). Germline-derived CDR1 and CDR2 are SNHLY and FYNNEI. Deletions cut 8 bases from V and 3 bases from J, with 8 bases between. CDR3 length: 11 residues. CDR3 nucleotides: TGTGCCAGCCGGACTCGCTACGAGCAGTACTTC. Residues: CASRTRYEQYF.

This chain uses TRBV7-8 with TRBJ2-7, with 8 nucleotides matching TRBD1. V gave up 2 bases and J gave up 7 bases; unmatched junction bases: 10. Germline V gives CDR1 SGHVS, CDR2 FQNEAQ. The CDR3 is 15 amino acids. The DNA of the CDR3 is TGTGCCAGCAGCTTATTGGGGCAGGGGGCGGGAGAGCAGTACTTC. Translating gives CASSLLGQGAGEQYF. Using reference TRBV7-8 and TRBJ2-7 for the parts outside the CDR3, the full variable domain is GAGVSQSPRYKVAKRGQDVALRCDPISGHVSLFWYQQALGQGPEFLTYFQNEAQLDKSGLPSDRFFAERPEGSVSTLKIQRTQQEDSAVYLCASSLLGQGAGEQYFGPGTRLTVT.

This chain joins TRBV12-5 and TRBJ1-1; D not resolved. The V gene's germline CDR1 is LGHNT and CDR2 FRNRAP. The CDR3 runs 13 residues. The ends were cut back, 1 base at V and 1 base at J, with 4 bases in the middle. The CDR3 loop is CASGLGQNTEAFF. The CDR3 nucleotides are TGTGCTAGTGGTTTGGGGCAGAACACTGAAGCTTTCTTT.

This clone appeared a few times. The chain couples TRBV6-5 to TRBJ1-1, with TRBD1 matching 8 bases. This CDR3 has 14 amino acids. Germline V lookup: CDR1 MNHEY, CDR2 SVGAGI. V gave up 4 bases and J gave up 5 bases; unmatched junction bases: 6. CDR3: CASSSLRTGTEAFF. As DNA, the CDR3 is TGTGCCAGCAGTTCCCTTCGGACAGGGACTGAAGCTTTCTTT.

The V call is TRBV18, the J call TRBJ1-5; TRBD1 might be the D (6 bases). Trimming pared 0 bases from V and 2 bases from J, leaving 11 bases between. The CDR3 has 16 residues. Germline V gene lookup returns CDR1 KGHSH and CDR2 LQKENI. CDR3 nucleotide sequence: TGTGCCAGCTCACCACCGGCAGGGGAAGGCAATCAGCCCCAGCATTTT. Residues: CASSPPAGEGNQPQHF.

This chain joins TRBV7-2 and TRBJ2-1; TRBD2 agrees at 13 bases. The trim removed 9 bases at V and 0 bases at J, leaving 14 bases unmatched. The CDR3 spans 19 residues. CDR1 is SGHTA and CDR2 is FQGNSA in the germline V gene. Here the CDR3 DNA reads TGTGCCAGTGGGGGTCCCGGGACTAGCGGGAAGAGCTCCTACAATGAGCAGTTCTTC. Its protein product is CASGGPGTSGKSSYNEQFF.

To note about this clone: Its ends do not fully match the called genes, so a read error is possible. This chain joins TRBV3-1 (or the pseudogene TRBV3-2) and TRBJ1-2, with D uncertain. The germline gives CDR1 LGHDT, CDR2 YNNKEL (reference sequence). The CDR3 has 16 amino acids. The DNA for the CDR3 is TGTGCCAGCAGCCAAGATCTAAGTGACACTAGCCATGGCTACACTTTC. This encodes CASSQDLSDTSHGYTF.

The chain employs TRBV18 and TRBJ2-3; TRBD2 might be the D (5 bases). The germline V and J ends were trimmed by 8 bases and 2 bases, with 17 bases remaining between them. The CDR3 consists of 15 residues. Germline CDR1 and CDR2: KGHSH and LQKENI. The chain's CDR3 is CASQTRAAPTDTQYF. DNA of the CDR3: TGTGCCAGCCAGACTCGAGCGGCACCCACAGATACGCAGTATTTT. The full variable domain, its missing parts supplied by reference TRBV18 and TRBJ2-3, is NAGVMQNPRHLVRRRGQEARLRCSPMKGHSHVYWYRQLPEEGLKFMVYLQKENIIDESGMPKERFSAEFPKEGPSILRIQQVVRGDSAAYFCASQTRAAPTDTQYFGPGTRLTVL.

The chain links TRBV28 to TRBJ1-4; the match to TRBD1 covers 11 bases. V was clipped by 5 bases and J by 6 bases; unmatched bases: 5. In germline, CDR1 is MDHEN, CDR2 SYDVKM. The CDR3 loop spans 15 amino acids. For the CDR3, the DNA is TGTGCCAGCAGTGACCGGACAGGGGGCGATGAAAAACTGTTTTTT. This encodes CASSDRTGGDEKLFF.

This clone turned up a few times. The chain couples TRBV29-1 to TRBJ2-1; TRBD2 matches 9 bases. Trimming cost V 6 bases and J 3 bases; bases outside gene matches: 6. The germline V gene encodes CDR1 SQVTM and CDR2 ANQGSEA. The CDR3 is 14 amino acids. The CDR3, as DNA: TGCAGCGTGAATAGCGGGGGAGGCTACAATGAGCAGTTCTTC. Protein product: CSVNSGGGYNEQFF.

CDR3 sequence reads: CASSDSGTGIGNQPQHF. In nucleotides, the CDR3 is TGTGCCAGCAGCGACTCTGGGACAGGGATTGGCAATCAGCCCCAGCATTTT. The chain combines TRBV6-2 or TRBV6-3 with TRBJ1-5; TRBD1 matches at 9 bases. The CDR3 consists of 17 residues. From germline, CDR1 is MNHEY and CDR2 SVGEGT. After removal of 6 bases from V and 2 bases from J, the junction contained 11 bases not matched to a gene.

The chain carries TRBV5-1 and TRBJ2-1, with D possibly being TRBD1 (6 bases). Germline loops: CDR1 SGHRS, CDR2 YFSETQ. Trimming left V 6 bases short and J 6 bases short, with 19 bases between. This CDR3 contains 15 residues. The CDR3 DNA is TGCGCCAGCACCGAGGATTCCACAGGGATCAATGAGCAGTTCTTC. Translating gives CASTEDSTGINEQFF.

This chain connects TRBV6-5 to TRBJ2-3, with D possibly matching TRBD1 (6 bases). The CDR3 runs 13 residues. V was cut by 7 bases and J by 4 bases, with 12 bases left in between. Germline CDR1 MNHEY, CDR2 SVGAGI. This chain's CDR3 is CASTLGAADTQYF. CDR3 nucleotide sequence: TGTGCCAGCACTCTGGGGGCCGCAGATACGCAGTATTTT.

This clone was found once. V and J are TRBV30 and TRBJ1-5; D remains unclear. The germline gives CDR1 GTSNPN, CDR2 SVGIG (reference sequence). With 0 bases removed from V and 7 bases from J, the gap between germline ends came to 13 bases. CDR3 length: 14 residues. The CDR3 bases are TGTGCCTGGAGTGTAAGGGAGCACAACCAGCCCCAGCATTTT. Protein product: CAWSVREHNQPQHF.

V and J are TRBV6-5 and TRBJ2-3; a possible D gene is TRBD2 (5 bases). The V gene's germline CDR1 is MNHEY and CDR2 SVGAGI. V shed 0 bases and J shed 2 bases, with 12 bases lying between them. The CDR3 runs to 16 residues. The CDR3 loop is CASSYSTIKDTDTQYF. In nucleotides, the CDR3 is TGTGCCAGCAGTTACTCGACTATAAAGGACACAGATACGCAGTATTTT.